The 31 T cell receptor beta chains reported below all come from one sample, sequenced in a study of blood T cell repertoires in COVID-19 (dated by TCRdb to about 2020). The protocol used for the library was the immunoSEQ multiplex PCR assay. Here the immuneACCESS table is served through TCRdb, limited to in-frame sequences with V and J called. Missing clones are a known gap in these copies; in checked studies unresolved V genes cover under half, and the rest lacks a known reason. For this sample the table gives about 240,000 clones, of which roughly nine tenths were detected only once. Of the sample, roughly 7% falls within the top ten clones. Sequenced: peripheral blood. These TCRs come from a man aged 55 to 70 who had recovered from COVID-19.

This chain connects TRBV11-2 to TRBJ2-3; 12 nucleotides match TRBD2. Germline V gene lookup returns CDR1 SGHAT and CDR2 FQNNGV. V dropped 5 bases and J dropped 6; count of bases not matched to a gene: 6. This CDR3 is built from 15 residues. CDR3 bases: TGTGCCAGCAGCCAACTAGCGGGGGGAAGGGATACGCAGTATTTT. This sequence encodes CASSQLAGGRDTQYF.

The rearrangement uses TRBV5-1 and TRBJ1-1; D is possibly TRBD1 (5 bases). Deletions cut 0 bases from V and 8 bases from J, with 11 bases between. The CDR3 covers 13 residues. Germline values: CDR1 SGHRS, CDR2 YFSETQ. The CDR3 is CASSLATEQEAFF. In nucleotides, the CDR3 is TGCGCCAGCAGCTTGGCGACAGAGCAAGAAGCTTTCTTT.

The genes are TRBV9 and TRBJ2-7; tentative D call: TRBD1 (6 bases). The CDR3 totals 14 residues. V was cut by 2 bases and J by 4 bases, with 13 bases left in between. Germline-derived CDR1 and CDR2 are SGDLS and YYNGEE. The CDR3 sequence: CASSVSARGYEQYF. DNA for the CDR3: TGTGCCAGCAGCGTTTCGGCCAGGGGTTACGAGCAGTACTTC.

The J gene is TRBJ1-2, the V gene TRBV6-5, with TRBD1 identical over 9 bases. The CDR3 is made up of 15 amino acids. V dropped 2 bases and J dropped 6; count of bases not matched to a gene: 7. Germline-derived CDR1 and CDR2 are MNHEY and SVGAGI. The CDR3 nucleotides read TGTGCCAGCAGTTACCTGGACAGGGGAAGCCATGGCTACACCTTC. Protein: CASSYLDRGSHGYTF.

The chain couples TRBV5-5 to TRBJ1-1; TRBD1 aligns across 7 bases. The germline CDR1 and CDR2 sequences are SGHKS and YYEKEE (reference sequence). Trimming removed 1 base from V and 0 bases from J; junction bases left unmatched: 12. There are 18 residues in the CDR3. This CDR3 is CASSLLWFFGTVNTEAFF. The CDR3 DNA sequence: TGTGCCAGCAGCTTGTTATGGTTTTTTGGGACAGTGAACACTGAAGCTTTCTTT. Complete variable domain (other parts from reference TRBV5-5 and TRBJ1-1): DAGVTQSPTHLIKTRGQQVTLRCSPISGHKSVSWYQQVLGQGPQFIFQYYEKEERGRGNFPDRFSARQFPNYSSELNVNALLLGDSALYLCASSLLWFFGTVNTEAFFGQGTRLTVV.

The chain has TRBV6-4 and TRBJ1-6, with D uncertain. Trimming took 3 bases from V and 7 from J, leaving 10 bases between them. CDR1 MRHNA and CDR2 SNTAGT come from the germline V gene. The CDR3 has 14 amino acids. DNA of the CDR3: TGTGCCAGCAGTGATCGGGGTAGGAATTCACCCCTCCACTTT. Translated, it gives CASSDRGRNSPLHF.

The chain joins TRBV19 to TRBJ1-6; TRBD1 agrees at 7 bases. The CDR3 sequence is 17 residues long. The trim removed 3 bases at V and 7 bases at J, leaving 12 bases unmatched. Germline V gene lookup returns CDR1 LNHDA and CDR2 SQIVND (reference sequence). The CDR3 loop is CASSIRPGTARNSPLHF. As DNA, the CDR3 is TGTGCCAGTAGTATTCGCCCCGGGACAGCACGAAATTCACCCCTCCACTTT. Using reference TRBV19 and TRBJ1-6 for the parts outside the CDR3, the full variable domain is DGGITQSPKYLFRKEGQNVTLSCEQNLNHDAMYWYRQDPGQGLRLIYYSQIVNDFQKGDIAEGYSVSREKKESFPLTVTSAQKNPTAFYLCASSIRPGTARNSPLHFGNGTRLTVT.

The chain is built from TRBV4-1 and TRBJ2-7, with a possible D match to TRBD1 (5 bases). CDR1 is MGHRA, CDR2 YSYEKL, per germline. The CDR3 covers 15 residues. V lost 0 bases and J lost 3, with 12 bases in between. CDR3 in amino acids: CASSQEADSLYEQYF. The CDR3 nucleotides read TGCGCCAGCAGCCAAGAGGCCGACAGCCTCTACGAGCAGTACTTC.

The chain is built from TRBV12-3 or TRBV12-4 and TRBJ2-3, with a weak D call TRBD1 (6 bases). V was shortened by 5 bases and J by 4 bases, with 10 bases between the two germline ends. The length of the CDR3 is 13 residues. CDR3 DNA: TGTGCCAGCAGTGCAGCAGGGGCAGATACGCAGTATTTT. Protein: CASSAAGADTQYF.

The genes are TRBV11-2 and TRBJ2-5; 9 bases match TRBD1. V shed 5 bases and J 5 bases; nucleotides not matched to a gene: 6. Germline CDR1 and CDR2: SGHAT and FQNNGV. The CDR3 sequence is 14 residues long. CDR3 sequence reads: CASSRGTGLETQYF. In DNA form, the CDR3 reads TGTGCCAGCAGCAGAGGGACAGGGCTGGAGACCCAGTACTTC.

This rearrangement joins TRBV6-5 to TRBJ1-1; D is unclear. This CDR3 is built from 13 residues. CDR1 and CDR2 from the germline V gene are MNHEY and SVGAGI. V gave up 0 bases and J gave up 1 base, with 3 bases separating them. The CDR3 nucleotides read TGTGCCAGCAGTTACTCCCGGAACACTGAAGCTTTCTTT. It is translated as CASSYSRNTEAFF.

The chain couples TRBV24-1 to TRBJ1-2, with TRBD1 matching over 12 bases. V lost 3 bases to trimming and J lost 4 bases; unmatched junction nucleotides: 5. The CDR3 is made up of 16 amino acids. From germline, CDR1 is KGHDR and CDR2 SFDVKD. CDR3 sequence reads: CATSDGGQGAFYGYTF. The DNA of the CDR3 is TGTGCCACCAGTGATGGGGGACAGGGGGCTTTCTATGGCTACACCTTC.

CDR3: CASRMAGGPTDTQYF. CDR3 in DNA: TGCGCCAGCAGGATGGCGGGGGGCCCCACAGATACGCAGTATTTT. The gene calls are TRBV5-1 and TRBJ2-3; 8 bases agree with TRBD2. With V trimmed by 5 bases and J by 2 bases, 7 bases remained unmatched. The CDR3 is 15 amino acids. Germline V lookup: CDR1 SGHRS, CDR2 YFSETQ.

The V call is TRBV19, the J call TRBJ2-3; 8 positions agree with TRBD2. There are 14 residues in the CDR3. Germline CDR1 and CDR2: LNHDA and SQIVND (reference sequence). Germline trimming cut 5 bases from V and 4 bases from J; bases unmatched to any gene: 5. CDR3 loop: CASSYRGGADTQYF. The CDR3 region has the DNA TGTGCCAGTAGTTATCGGGGGGGCGCAGATACGCAGTATTTT.

V usage is TRBV24-1 and J usage is TRBJ2-2; tentatively, D is TRBD1 (6 bases). Looked up from germline, CDR1 is KGHDR and CDR2 is SFDVKD. There are 15 residues in the CDR3. Trimming removed 11 bases at V and 1 base at J, with 16 bases between. The CDR3 here is CAISQGQVNTGELFF. The CDR3 DNA sequence: TGTGCCATCTCGCAGGGGCAGGTGAACACCGGGGAGCTGTTTTTT.

J is TRBJ1-1 and V is TRBV10-2; weak D call: TRBD1 (5 bases). Between the trimmed V and J ends, which lost 2 bases and 2 bases, there was a span of 15 bases. Germline CDR1 is WSHSY and CDR2 is SAAADI. CDR3 size: 16 residues. CDR3 coding DNA: TGCGCCAGCAGTGAGGGCAGGGCTACTTCCAACACTGAAGCTTTCTTT. The encoded protein is CASSEGRATSNTEAFF.

V gene TRBV19 combines with J gene TRBJ1-1; TRBD1 matches 7 bases. Germline loops: CDR1 LNHDA, CDR2 SQIVND (reference sequence). V gave up 5 bases and J gave up 5 bases; unmatched junction bases: 8. This CDR3 is 14 amino acids long. The CDR3 here is CASSEGGRGTEAFF. CDR3 bases: TGTGCCAGTAGTGAGGGGGGCAGGGGGACTGAAGCTTTCTTT.

The chain has TRBV5-1 and TRBJ2-5; perhaps TRBD2 as D (7 bases). The CDR3 totals 16 residues. The V and J ends lost 4 bases and 4 bases respectively, with 20 bases between them. The germline gives CDR1 SGHRS, CDR2 YFSETQ. CDR3 in amino acids: CASSDPRGAFSETQYF. Written as DNA, the CDR3 is TGCGCCAGCAGCGACCCCCGGGGGGCCTTTTCAGAGACCCAGTACTTC.

The chain recombines TRBV25-1 with TRBJ1-2; 10 bases map to TRBD1. Looked up from germline, CDR1 is MGHDK and CDR2 is SYGVNS. The CDR3 is 14 residues long. Trimming cost V 6 bases and J 5 bases; bases outside gene matches: 6. CDR3 sequence reads: CASRRTGGNYGYTF. CDR3 nucleotides: TGTGCCAGCAGACGGACAGGGGGTAATTATGGCTACACCTTC.

This chain uses TRBV18 with TRBJ2-2; weak D call: TRBD2 (6 bases). The germline V gene encodes CDR1 KGHSH and CDR2 LQKENI. The ends were cut back, 2 bases at V and 6 bases at J, with 10 bases in the middle. This CDR3 comprises 14 residues. This chain's CDR3 is CASSPIGSAGELFF. As DNA, the CDR3 is TGTGCCAGCTCACCAATCGGGAGCGCCGGGGAGCTGTTTTTT.

This clone occurred once. The rearrangement links TRBV7-9 to TRBJ1-4, with D unclear. The V end was cut by 3 bases, the J end by 0 bases, with 8 bases between. The CDR3 spans 15 residues. Germline CDR1 and CDR2: SEHNR and FQNEAQ (reference sequence). The CDR3 coding sequence is TGTGCCAGCAGCTTTACAGATTCAACTAATGAAAAACTGTTTTTT. It is translated as CASSFTDSTNEKLFF.

V usage is TRBV3-1 (or the pseudogene TRBV3-2) and J usage is TRBJ2-7; D unresolved. This CDR3 contains 12 residues. CDR1 and CDR2 from the germline V gene are LGHDT and YNNKEL (reference sequence). Trimming took 1 base from V and 5 from J, leaving 6 bases between them. CDR3 sequence reads: CASSQVSHEQYF. Written as DNA, the CDR3 is TGTGCCAGCAGCCAAGTTAGCCACGAGCAGTACTTC.

This chain links TRBV19 with TRBJ2-2; a possible D gene is TRBD1 (6 bases). V was cut by 5 bases and J by 9 bases, with 13 bases left in between. Germline CDR1 reads LNHDA; CDR2 reads SQIVND (reference sequence). The CDR3 extends over 13 amino acids. The CDR3 nucleotides are TGTGCCAGTAGTCCGGACAGTTTTCGGGAGCTGTTTTTT. Its translation is CASSPDSFRELFF.

The chain joins TRBV5-5 to TRBJ1-5, with D unclear. This CDR3 comprises 15 residues. Germline CDR1 reads SGHKS; CDR2 reads YYEKEE (reference sequence). Deletions cut 1 base from V and 5 bases from J, with 13 bases between. The CDR3 region is CASSLFTGRDQPQHF. Written as DNA, the CDR3 is TGTGCCAGCAGCTTGTTTACGGGAAGGGATCAGCCCCAGCATTTT.

In the case of this clone: This sample includes further DNA sequences coding for the same CDR3. V and J are TRBV6-4 and TRBJ1-1; D remains ambiguous. CDR1 and CDR2 from the germline V gene are MRHNA and SNTAGT. CDR3 size: 13 residues. The ends were cut back, 2 bases at V and 1 base at J, with 5 bases in the middle. Here the CDR3 DNA reads TGTGCCAGCAGTGACAGAGGGAACACTGAAGCTTTCTTT. It translates to CASSDRGNTEAFF.

The chain couples TRBV9 to TRBJ1-5; D may be TRBD1 (5 bases). The CDR3 spans 14 residues. The V gene's germline CDR1 is SGDLS and CDR2 YYNGEE. Trimming removed 3 bases from V and 4 bases from J, with 11 bases in between. CDR3 loop: CASSGGEVNQPQHF. In DNA form, the CDR3 reads TGTGCCAGCAGCGGAGGGGAGGTTAATCAGCCCCAGCATTTT.

This clone was seen more than once but under ten times. Other DNA sequences within the sample encode an identical CDR3. The genes are TRBV24-1 and TRBJ1-1; 8 bases match TRBD1. Per germline, CDR1 KGHDR and CDR2 SFDVKD. V dropped 4 bases and J dropped 5; count of bases not matched to a gene: 5. This CDR3 comprises 14 residues. The CDR3 sequence: CATSETGVRTEAFF. Here the CDR3 DNA reads TGTGCCACCAGTGAGACAGGGGTTCGGACTGAAGCTTTCTTT.

The chain recombines TRBV5-1 with TRBJ2-1; 7 bases map to TRBD1. The germline V gene has CDR1 SGHRS and CDR2 YFSETQ. The length of the CDR3 is 15 residues. Trimming removed 5 bases from V and 6 bases from J; junction bases left unmatched: 11. This CDR3 reads CASREGAVSGNEQFF. CDR3 nucleotide sequence: TGCGCCAGCAGAGAGGGGGCGGTAAGCGGCAATGAGCAGTTCTTC.

The chain combines TRBV5-1 with TRBJ2-3; 8 nucleotides agree with TRBD1. The CDR3 loop spans 13 amino acids. From germline, CDR1 is SGHRS and CDR2 YFSETQ. Trimming took 8 bases from V and 3 from J; bases not matched to a gene: 5. CDR3 sequence (DNA): TGCGCCAGTGGACAGGGCGAGACAGATACGCAGTATTTT. Residues: CASGQGETDTQYF.

This chain connects TRBV4-2 to TRBJ2-7; perhaps TRBD2 as D (6 bases). Trimming shortened V by 4 bases and J by 3 bases, and 16 bases separated the two germline ends. This CDR3 contains 15 residues. CDR1 LGHNA and CDR2 YNFKEQ come from the germline V gene. For the CDR3, the DNA is TGTGCCAGCAGCCTCGGGACTTATCTAGGCTACGAGCAGTACTTC. This gives the protein CASSLGTYLGYEQYF.

This rearrangement joins TRBV29-1 to TRBJ1-5; TRBD1 matches 7 bases. The V gene's germline CDR1 is SQVTM and CDR2 ANQGSEA. J gave up 4 bases and V 1 base, and 1 base lay outside the gene matches. This CDR3 is built from 13 residues. The CDR3 region has the DNA TGCAGCGTTGAAGGGACAGGAAATCAGCCCCAGCATTTT. It codes for CSVEGTGNQPQHF.